Listed below are T cell receptor beta chains from one sample, sequenced in a study of blood T cell repertoires in COVID-19. Libraries were prepared by immunoSEQ multiplex PCR; TCRdb keeps only in-frame clonotypes and omits some of them. The data hold 300,000 to 400,000 clones, with approximately 88% observed a single time. The specimen sequenced was PBMCs or T cells enriched from blood (not recorded which). Receptor source: a man aged 25-45 years who had recovered from COVID-19. The CDR3 runs from the conserved cysteine through the conserved F or W. A D gene is named only where the DNA matches it firmly. Clone size is shown for a subset of rows, as once, few, many or a class of expanded clone.

V gene	D gene	clone size	J gene	CDR3 protein	CDR3 DNA
TRBV7-9	.	.	TRBJ2-1	CASSLGHHNEQFF	TGTGCCAGCAGCTTAGGACACCACAATGAGCAGTTCTTC
TRBV5-6	.	.	TRBJ2-7	CASSFGLEYEQYF	TGTGCCAGCAGCTTCGGACTGGAGTACGAGCAGTACTTC
TRBV3-1/TRBV3-2	.	.	TRBJ2-1	CASSQAMGPASNEQFF	TGTGCCAGCAGCCAAGCCATGGGCCCGGCCAGCAATGAGCAGTTCTTC
TRBV6-5	.	once	TRBJ2-7	CASSSHRSYEQYF	TGTGCCAGCAGTAGCCACAGGTCCTACGAGCAGTACTTC
TRBV3-1/TRBV3-2	.	few	TRBJ1-5	CASSLTTPLTRQGFKPQHF	TGTGCCAGCAGCCTCACTACCCCCTTGACAAGGCAGGGTTTCAAGCCCCAGCATTTT
TRBV24-1	TRBD1	.	TRBJ2-1	CATSDLGQGRAYNEQFF	TGTGCCACCAGTGATTTGGGACAGGGGCGCGCGTACAATGAGCAGTTCTTC
TRBV5-4	TRBD1	.	TRBJ1-1	CASSLATGTGTEAFF	TGTGCCAGCAGCTTGGCCACGGGGACAGGCACTGAAGCTTTCTTT
TRBV5-6	TRBD1	.	TRBJ1-2	CASSYRTGAYGYTF	TGTGCCAGCAGCTATAGAACAGGGGCCTATGGCTACACCTTC
TRBV5-4	.	.	TRBJ2-3	CASSTHSGVSTDTQYF	TGTGCCAGCAGCACCCACTCAGGGGTTAGCACAGATACGCAGTATTTT
TRBV29-1	.	.	TRBJ1-1	CSVPTGPQNTEAFF	TGCAGCGTGCCGACAGGACCCCAGAACACTGAAGCTTTCTTT
TRBV11-2	.	once	TRBJ1-6	CASSNGGSPLHF	TGTGCCAGCAGCAACGGAGGTTCACCCCTCCACTTT
TRBV18	TRBD2	.	TRBJ2-3	CASSPASGGKGTQYF	TGTGCCAGCTCCCCGGCTAGCGGGGGCAAGGGTACGCAGTATTTT
TRBV4-1	.	.	TRBJ1-3	CASSQDQGPGNTIYF	TGCGCCAGCAGCCAAGATCAGGGGCCTGGAAACACCATATATTTT
TRBV27	TRBD2	once	TRBJ2-1	CASSSRSGEDEQFF	TGTGCCAGCAGCTCCAGGAGCGGGGAAGATGAGCAGTTCTTC
TRBV7-2	TRBD1	.	TRBJ2-1	CASSLTGVNGQFF	TGTGCCAGCAGCTTGACAGGGGTCAACGGGCAGTTCTTC
TRBV7-9	.	many	TRBJ1-6	CASSSSRGGNSPLHF	TGTGCCAGCAGCTCTTCTCGGGGAGGAAATTCACCCCTCCACTTT
TRBV5-1	TRBD1	.	TRBJ2-7	CASRPPTGSSYEQYF	TGCGCCAGCAGACCCCCGACAGGGAGTTCCTACGAGCAGTACTTC
TRBV28	TRBD1	.	TRBJ1-4	CASSGGTGANEKLFF	TGTGCCAGCAGTGGAGGGACAGGGGCTAATGAAAAACTGTTTTTT
TRBV5-8	.	.	TRBJ2-3	CASSPLSTDTQYF	TGTGCCAGCAGCCCCCTGTCCACAGATACGCAGTATTTT
TRBV28	.	few	TRBJ1-5	CASRTPTFNQPQHF	TGTGCCAGCAGAACCCCGACATTCAATCAGCCCCAGCATTTT